One and the same sample provided the 8 T cell receptor beta chains below, sequenced in a study of blood T cell repertoires in COVID-19. Assay: immunoSEQ multiplex PCR; the TCRdb copy retains only in-frame clones and omits some. The table shows tens of thousands of clones, with approximately 84% occurring only once. The sequencing input was peripheral blood. All receptors come from a man older than 75 with active or convalescent COVID-19.

The rearrangement uses TRBV4-1 and TRBJ2-1; weak D call: TRBD2 (7 bases). Deletions cut 0 bases from V and 3 bases from J, with 15 bases between. The CDR3 consists of 17 residues. CDR1 and CDR2 (germline): MGHRA, YSYEKL. This CDR3 reads CASSQEGAGVVYNEQFF. DNA of the CDR3: TGCGCCAGCAGCCAAGAGGGGGCGGGGGTCGTCTACAATGAGCAGTTCTTC.

The rearrangement uses TRBV28 and TRBJ2-2; 9 bases align to TRBD2. This CDR3 is built from 12 residues. From germline, CDR1 is MDHEN and CDR2 SYDVKM. The CDR3 nucleotides read TGTGAAGCGGGGGGGAACACCGGGGAGCTGTTTTTT. It yields the protein CEAGGNTGELFF. Looking up the rest from reference TRBV28 and TRBJ2-2 gives the full variable domain: DVKVTQSSRYLVKRTGEKVFLECVQDMDHENMFWYRQDPGLGLRLIYFSYDVKMKEKGDIPEGYSVSREKKERFSLILESASTNQTSMYLCEAGGNTGELFFGEGSRLTVL.

The chain has TRBV29-1 and TRBJ1-3; the D is unclear. Between the trimmed V and J ends, which lost 4 bases and 0 bases, there was a span of 10 bases. CDR3 length equals 14 residues. Germline loops: CDR1 SQVTM, CDR2 ANQGSEA. The CDR3 here is CSVVGRASGNTIYF. The DNA for the CDR3 is TGCAGCGTTGTGGGCCGTGCCTCTGGAAACACCATATATTTT.

This clone was picked up one time. This chain joins TRBV5-1 and TRBJ1-2; D remains unclear. Germline V lookup: CDR1 SGHRS, CDR2 YFSETQ. Deletions cut 5 bases from V and 8 bases from J, with 19 bases between. CDR3 size: 14 residues. The CDR3: CASRGAQASRGYTF. The CDR3 bases are TGCGCCAGCAGAGGCGCCCAGGCGAGTCGGGGCTACACCTTC.

This chain joins TRBV21-1 and TRBJ1-1; the table calls TRBD1, which could not be checked here. TRBV21-1 is an annotated pseudogene. This CDR3 has 15 amino acids. Here the CDR3 reads CASSKETGLNTEAFF. The CDR3 nucleotides read TGTGCCAGCAGCAAAGAAACAGGGCTGAACACTGAAGCTTTCTTT.

For this clone: Other DNA variants within this sample encode the same CDR3. The genes are TRBV28 and TRBJ2-7, with 10 nucleotides matching TRBD1. After removal of 5 bases from V and 5 bases from J, the junction contained 6 bases not matched to a gene. CDR3 size: 14 residues. CDR1 MDHEN and CDR2 SYDVKM come from the germline V gene. The CDR3 protein is CASSPPDRGDEQYF. CDR3 sequence (DNA): TGTGCCAGCAGTCCACCGGACAGGGGGGACGAGCAGTACTTC.

The gene calls are TRBV7-2 and TRBJ1-2; no clear D. The CDR3 covers 16 residues. Trimming stripped 0 bases from V and 0 bases from J, with 11 bases between. Germline loops: CDR1 SGHTA, CDR2 FQGNSA. The DNA for the CDR3 is TGTGCCAGCAGCTTAGCCCCGGCGGAAGCTAACTATGGCTACACCTTC. Amino acids: CASSLAPAEANYGYTF.

This chain connects TRBV10-3 to TRBJ1-3; 9 bases line up with TRBD1. The ends lost 6 bases at V and 2 bases at J; junction bases unmatched: 5. Germline V CDR1 and CDR2: ENHRY, SYGVKD. The CDR3 is 15 residues long. The CDR3 DNA is TGTGCCATCAGCGGACAGGGGAAGGCTGGAAACACCATATATTTT. Translated, it gives CAISGQGKAGNTIYF.